A selection of T cell receptor beta chains follows, all from one sample in a study of blood T cells in healthy people across ages. TCRdb fed the 5' RACE reads into MiXCR, producing one record per CDR3 protein. The table lists 600,000 to 800,000 distinct CDR3 sequences, roughly 21% of them singletons, with roughly 3.6% in the top ten. Source material: blood. The receptors were gathered from a man in his 70s in good health. Both conserved end residues are part of each CDR3. D genes are given only for firm matches. Rows give clone size only sometimes, using once, few, many, or a class for an expanded clone.

CDR3: CASSPRVADGYTF
DNA: TGTGCCAGCAGCCCGAGGGTAGCGGATGGCTACACCTTC
length: 13
V: TRBV7-2
size: once
D: .
J: TRBJ1-2

CDR3: CASSLLQGRYHEQYF
DNA: TGTGCCAGCAGCTTATTACAGGGGAGGTACCACGAGCAGTACTTC
length: 15
V: TRBV7-8
size: few
D: .
J: TRBJ2-7

CDR3: CSALQGLEQYF
DNA: TGCAGTGCTTTACAGGGGCTCGAGCAGTACTTC
length: 11
V: TRBV20-1
size: many
D: TRBD1
J: TRBJ2-7

CDR3: CASSYSTVTDTQYF
DNA: TGTGCCAGCAGTTACTCGACGGTTACAGATACGCAGTATTTT
length: 14
V: TRBV6-2/TRBV6-3
size: few
D: .
J: TRBJ2-3

CDR3: CSAKGDWDRGHEQYF
DNA: TGCAGTGCCAAGGGCGATTGGGACAGGGGCCACGAGCAGTACTTC
length: 15
V: TRBV20-1
size: .
D: TRBD1
J: TRBJ2-7

CDR3: CASSQQGAGDTQYF
DNA: TGTGCCAGCAGCCAACAGGGGGCTGGAGATACGCAGTATTTT
length: 14
V: TRBV7-2
size: .
D: TRBD1
J: TRBJ2-3

CDR3: CASSQEAQGASYNEQFF
DNA: TGCGCCAGCAGCCAAGAAGCACAGGGGGCTTCCTACAATGAGCAGTTCTTC
length: 17
V: TRBV4-3
size: .
D: TRBD1
J: TRBJ2-1

CDR3: CASSRTSDYNYNEQFF
DNA: TGTGCCAGCAGTCGGACTAGCGACTATAACTACAATGAGCAGTTCTTC
length: 16
V: TRBV12-3/TRBV12-4
size: .
D: TRBD2
J: TRBJ2-1

CDR3: CASSSLPWTSGLAPTDTQYF
DNA: TGTGCCAGCAGCTCCCTACCTTGGACTAGCGGGCTCGCCCCCACAGATACGCAGTATTTT
length: 20
V: TRBV11-1
size: .
D: TRBD2
J: TRBJ2-3

CDR3: CASSGMDNSPLHF
DNA: TGTGCCAGCAGTGGGATGGATAATTCACCCCTCCACTTT
length: 13
V: TRBV2
size: .
D: .
J: TRBJ1-6

CDR3: CASSVAWGTNEKLFF
DNA: TGTGCCAGCAGCGTAGCTTGGGGCACTAATGAAAAACTGTTTTTT
length: 15
V: TRBV9
size: few
D: .
J: TRBJ1-4

CDR3: CASSQGSQGKSKNIQYF
DNA: TGCGCCAGCAGCCAAGGGTCCCAAGGGAAAAGCAAAAACATTCAGTACTTC
length: 17
V: TRBV4-1
size: once
D: .
J: TRBJ2-4

CDR3: CASSSTGEGEAFF
DNA: TGTGCCAGCTCCTCGACAGGGGAGGGTGAAGCTTTCTTT
length: 13
V: TRBV25-1
size: few
D: TRBD1
J: TRBJ1-1

CDR3: CAISDEQPTGELFF
DNA: TGTGCCATCAGTGATGAACAGCCCACCGGGGAGCTGTTTTTT
length: 14
V: TRBV10-3
size: .
D: .
J: TRBJ2-2